This TCR beta chain emerged from a study of tumor-infiltrating lymphocytes in localized non-small cell lung cancer (dated by TCRdb to the early 2020s). About the study as a whole: The cohort covered several histologies, both smokers and never-smokers, and patients whose samples were collected after neoadjuvant chemotherapy. TCR sequencing was one of several integrated assays, alongside flow cytometry, multiplex immunofluorescence, RNA-seq, exome sequencing and proteomics, applied to the same patients. The overall ICON cohort comprised fewer than 170 surgical patients with localized non-small cell lung cancer whose tumors were resected. Resected tumor tissue and uninvolved lung tissue described as non-adjacent to the tumor were contributed by each patient, with both tissues obtained from the same patient. A total of under 65 patients were part of the paired comparison of immunoSEQ T-cell fraction between tumor and uninvolved lung. What the research found in general, with its limitations: Because different assays used different pieces of the same tissue, intratumor heterogeneity could not be separated from technical variation. Recurrence-free survival showed no association with tumor T-cell fraction from TCR sequencing (p = 0.61). TCRbeta sequencing supported higher T cell infiltration in tumors than in uninvolved lung tissue, consistent with immunofluorescence CD3 counts. Since assay coverage differed from patient to patient depending on how much tissue was available, TCR sequencing was done for only a subset of the cohort. The TCR-derived T-cell fraction showed no difference between the flow cytometry-defined immunotypes IM1 (good prognosis) and IM2 (poor prognosis).

Patient enrollment in ICON started in 2016, and the final patient was enrolled in 2018. A subcohort of some 80 patients provided fresh tumor and matched uninvolved tissue for in-depth immune analyses, with TCR sequencing among those analyses. No cell sorting was done, and TCR sequencing was instead run on DNA isolated from bulk tissue. V loses 5 bases of germline sequence and J loses 3 bases, and the interval between the two ends is 10 bases. The CDR3 contains 13 residues, cysteine and phenylalanine counted. CDR3 DNA is the only sequence kept; it has 39 bases, read in frame from the first base. Based on the germline V gene (reference sequence), the CDR1 and CDR2 sequences are SEHNR and FQNEAQ. The T-cell fraction in tumor and uninvolved lung tissue was provided by TCR sequencing with the immunoSEQ assay. In the original analysis: In the survival analysis, patients were divided into a high T-cell fraction group (upper tertile) and a low T-cell fraction group (lower two tertiles), and the two groups were compared using a log-rank test. A signed-rank test was used to check for differences in T-cell fraction between paired tumor and uninvolved lung. TCRdb provides this immuneACCESS table in a form limited to in-frame rearrangements. Some clones are lacking; in checked studies, under half of them reflect an unresolved V gene, and why the rest are absent is not known. The V and J calls and clone size were taken over from that table, and D and trimming were inferred from the DNA. The sample table shows over 15,000 clones, and 69% are seen once. The ten largest clones add up to under 7% of the sample.

With regard to this clone: The antigen it recognizes is unknown. The record has no base qualities; no much larger clone is one base away.

Sequencing was performed on lung tumor tissue. The rearranged segments are TRBV7-9 and TRBJ2-5, with the D gene call left open. The receptor was derived from a human donor with non-small cell lung cancer. In nucleotides, the sequence is TGTGCCAGCAGCCACGGGTCAGAAGAGACCCAGTACTTC. Protein translation: CASSHGSEETQYF.